The 29 T cell receptor beta chains presented below share a single source sample, sequenced in a study of cytomegalovirus exposure and HLA in healthy donors. The table came from immunoSEQ multiplex PCR; TCRdb's copy has only in-frame clones and leaves some out. The sample gives about 53,000 clones, around 91% of which show up once; more than 1.4% is in the top ten. Specimen: PBMCs. The receptors were gathered from a man younger than 30 in good health and CMV-seronegative.

This clone was counted once. This rearrangement joins TRBV7-6 to TRBJ1-1; D remains ambiguous. The germline V gene has CDR1 SGHVS and CDR2 FNYEAQ. Trimming took off 6 bases at V and 3 bases at J, with 20 bases between the two ends. The CDR3 loop spans 16 amino acids. The CDR3 DNA sequence: TGTGCCAGCAGTCCCAGCCCCAACGGCCTAGACACTGAAGCTTTCTTT. Protein product: CASSPSPNGLDTEAFF.

The V call is TRBV11-3, the J call TRBJ2-1; TRBD1 aligns across 11 bases. This CDR3 contains 15 residues. CDR1 is SGHNT, CDR2 YENEEA, per germline. Unmatched junction bases numbered 5, after V lost 4 bases and J lost 6 bases. CDR3 nucleotides: TGTGCCAGCAGCTCCGGACAGGGGGCTGGCAATGAGCAGTTCTTC. Its translation is CASSSGQGAGNEQFF.

This clone showed up just a few times. This rearrangement joins TRBV27 to TRBJ2-2; TRBD2 aligns across 11 bases. Germline CDR1 is MNHEY and CDR2 is SMNVEV (reference sequence). V trimming: 4 bases; J trimming: 4 bases; junction bases outside the gene matches: 11. This CDR3 contains 18 residues. CDR3: CASSSLAGGLIGTGELFF. The DNA for the CDR3 is TGTGCCAGCAGTTCCTTAGCGGGAGGGCTAATAGGCACCGGGGAGCTGTTTTTT.

The chain links TRBV6-1 to TRBJ2-7, with D possibly being TRBD2 (7 bases). The germline CDR1 and CDR2 sequences are MNHNS and SASEGT. The V end lost 3 bases, the J end lost 6 bases, and 12 bases lay between the germline ends. The CDR3 has 13 amino acids. In DNA form, the CDR3 reads TGTGCCAGCAGTGACTACAGGGAGGGCGAGCAGTACTTC. It yields the protein CASSDYREGEQYF.

J is TRBJ2-7 and V is TRBV7-2, with 7 bases lining up with TRBD2. The CDR3 covers 16 residues. CDR1 is SGHTA and CDR2 is FQGNSA in the germline V gene. V trimming: 3 bases; J trimming: 3 bases; junction bases outside the gene matches: 11. CDR3 in DNA: TGTGCCAGCAGCTTTAGTGGCGGGGGATCCCGCTACGAGCAGTACTTC. Translating it yields CASSFSGGGSRYEQYF.

This clone was seen more than once but under ten times. The chain recombines TRBV7-3 with TRBJ1-1; the match to TRBD1 covers 7 bases. The germline gives CDR1 SGHTA, CDR2 FQGTGA. This CDR3 comprises 13 residues. The J segment lost 4 bases and the V segment lost 4 bases, leaving 3 bases of the junction unmatched. This chain's CDR3 is CASSSRQGTEAFF. The CDR3 bases are TGTGCCAGCAGCTCACGACAGGGCACTGAAGCTTTCTTT.

This clone occurred a few times. CDR3 bases: TGTGCCAGCAGCCGGACAGGGAACAATCAGCCCCAGCATTTT. Translating gives CASSRTGNNQPQHF. The chain joins TRBV6-6 to TRBJ1-5, with 8 bases aligning to TRBD1. Trimming removed 6 bases from V and 3 bases from J; junction bases left unmatched: 4. The CDR3 has 14 amino acids. The germline V gene has CDR1 MNHNY and CDR2 SVGAGI (reference sequence).

The J gene is TRBJ2-2, the V gene TRBV5-1, with 7 nucleotides matching TRBD1. Germline CDR1 SGHRS, CDR2 YFSETQ. CDR3 size: 14 residues. Trimming took 4 bases from V and 3 from J; bases not matched to a gene: 3. This CDR3 is CASSGDSYTGELFF. The CDR3 region has the DNA TGCGCCAGCAGCGGGGACAGTTACACCGGGGAGCTGTTTTTT.

The chain couples TRBV18 to TRBJ1-1; D unclear. The germline gives CDR1 KGHSH, CDR2 LQKENI. The CDR3 has 16 residues. V lost 0 bases to trimming and J lost 0 bases, with 11 bases between them. The CDR3 loop reads CASSPPFRQMNTEAFF. The CDR3 nucleotides read TGTGCCAGCTCACCACCGTTTCGTCAGATGAACACTGAAGCTTTCTTT.

The chain joins TRBV10-3 to TRBJ1-2, with TRBD1 as a possible D gene (5 bases). Germline CDR1 reads ENHRY; CDR2 reads SYGVKD. V lost 3 bases, J lost 7 bases, and 9 bases lay in between. The CDR3 runs 12 residues. The CDR3 region is CAISEYQGGYTF. The DNA for the CDR3 is TGTGCCATCAGTGAATATCAGGGTGGCTACACCTTC.

The gene calls are TRBV4-3 and TRBJ1-3; D perhaps matches TRBD1 (5 bases). CDR3 length equals 16 residues. Between the trimmed V and J ends, which lost 3 bases and 0 bases, there was a span of 12 bases. Germline-derived CDR1 and CDR2 are LGHNA and YSLEER. As DNA, the CDR3 is TGCGCCAGCAGCCATACCGGAGGGACCTCTGGAAACACCATATATTTT. Its translation: CASSHTGGTSGNTIYF.

The chain links TRBV29-1 to TRBJ2-7, with TRBD1 matching over 10 bases. J gave up 2 bases and V 0 bases, and 7 bases lay outside the gene matches. CDR3 size: 16 residues. The germline V gene encodes CDR1 SQVTM and CDR2 ANQGSEA. CDR3 region: CSVEDPRQGAPYEQYF. The DNA for the CDR3 is TGCAGCGTTGAAGACCCTAGACAGGGGGCTCCCTACGAGCAGTACTTC.

The chain is built from TRBV5-1 and TRBJ2-2; 10 bases fit TRBD1. J gave up 0 bases and V 7 bases, and 9 bases lay outside the gene matches. CDR3 length equals 17 residues. The germline V gene has CDR1 SGHRS and CDR2 YFSETQ. The CDR3: CASSDRGPFANTGELFF. The CDR3 region has the DNA TGCGCCAGCTCCGACAGGGGGCCGTTCGCGAACACCGGGGAGCTGTTTTTT.

The rearrangement links TRBV5-5 to TRBJ1-2, with D perhaps TRBD1 (6 bases). The CDR3 sequence is 15 residues long. The V and J ends lost 3 bases and 4 bases respectively, with 16 bases between them. Germline V CDR1 and CDR2: SGHKS, YYEKEE (reference sequence). The CDR3 spells CASSSTGSELYGYTF. The DNA for the CDR3 is TGTGCCAGCAGCTCTACAGGGTCCGAACTCTATGGCTACACCTTC.

V and J are TRBV7-9 and TRBJ2-5; tentative D call: TRBD2 (5 bases). This CDR3 comprises 13 residues. The germline V gene encodes CDR1 SEHNR and CDR2 FQNEAQ (reference sequence). V was shortened by 3 bases and J by 3 bases, with 8 bases between the two germline ends. The CDR3 spells CASSFAGEETQYF. In nucleotides, the CDR3 is TGTGCCAGCAGCTTCGCGGGTGAAGAGACCCAGTACTTC.

This clone rates as medium-sized. CDR3 nucleotides: TGTGCCAGTGGACAGGGGAACTCATACGAGCAGTACTTC. Amino acid sequence: CASGQGNSYEQYF. V is TRBV7-9 and J is TRBJ2-7; 9 bases match TRBD1. The germline V gene has CDR1 SEHNR and CDR2 FQNEAQ (reference sequence). The CDR3 sequence is 13 residues long. Trimming removed 9 bases from V and 4 bases from J; junction bases left unmatched: 7.

V gene TRBV9 combines with J gene TRBJ2-2; 7 bases match TRBD1. The CDR3 is made up of 14 amino acids. Germline CDR1 and CDR2: SGDLS and YYNGEE. Germline trimming cut 0 bases from V and 7 bases from J; bases unmatched to any gene: 3. The DNA for the CDR3 is TGTGCCAGCAGCGTAGAGGGGGCGTACGGGGAGCTGTTTTTT. This sequence encodes CASSVEGAYGELFF.

The chain is built from TRBV2 and TRBJ1-4, with TRBD1 matching over 10 bases. This CDR3 region has 14 residues. The V gene end was trimmed by 4 bases and the J gene end by 6 bases; junction bases not matched to a gene: 2. Germline-derived CDR1 and CDR2 are SNHLY and FYNNEI. The CDR3 nucleotides are TGTGCCAGCAGTGGACAGGGGGCCCATGAAAAACTGTTTTTT. The encoded protein is CASSGQGAHEKLFF.

The chain joins TRBV7-2 to TRBJ2-7; D is ambiguous. CDR3 size: 14 residues. Per the germline V gene, CDR1 is SGHTA and CDR2 is FQGNSA. Trimming left V 1 base short and J 2 bases short, with 9 bases between. DNA of the CDR3: TGTGCCAGCAGCTTAGGTCCGTTAACCTACGAGCAGTACTTC. Protein product: CASSLGPLTYEQYF. Full variable domain (rest looked up from reference TRBV7-2 and TRBJ2-7): GAGVSQSPSNKVTEKGKDVELRCDPISGHTALYWYRQSLGQGLEFLIYFQGNSAPDKSGLPSDRFSAERTGGSVSTLTIQRTQQEDSAVYLCASSLGPLTYEQYFGPGTRLTVT.

The chain has TRBV15 and TRBJ1-5; 8 bases map to TRBD1. Per germline, CDR1 LNHNV and CDR2 YYDKDF (reference sequence). The V gene end was trimmed by 3 bases and the J gene end by 9 bases; junction bases not matched to a gene: 10. The CDR3 length is 15 residues. CDR3 amino acids: CATSRTGAKRGPQHF. The CDR3, as DNA: TGTGCCACCAGCAGGACAGGGGCCAAACGGGGGCCCCAGCATTTT.

Of note for this clone: This sample includes further DNA sequences coding for the same CDR3. V and J are TRBV9 and TRBJ1-1, with a possible D match to TRBD1 (5 bases). Germline V gene lookup returns CDR1 SGDLS and CDR2 YYNGEE. The CDR3 has 14 residues. Trimming left V 4 bases short and J 1 base short, with 11 bases between. CDR3 sequence: CASSPRGENTEAFF. DNA of the CDR3: TGTGCCAGCAGCCCTAGGGGCGAGAACACTGAAGCTTTCTTT.

This clone has just a few counts. The J gene is TRBJ1-4, the V gene TRBV30; D is possibly TRBD1 (6 bases). Germline V lookup: CDR1 GTSNPN, CDR2 SVGIG (reference sequence). The CDR3 totals 14 residues. The V end was cut by 4 bases, the J end by 7 bases, with 16 bases between. The DNA for the CDR3 is TGTGCCTGGACCTCGGGACACGACGGTGAAAAACTGTTTTTT. This sequence encodes CAWTSGHDGEKLFF.

This clone was observed a handful of times. This sequence joins TRBV27 and TRBJ2-2; 8 nucleotides agree with TRBD1. V lost 6 bases, J lost 3 bases, and 0 bases stayed unmatched. CDR3 length: 13 amino acids. Germline assignment: CDR1 MNHEY and CDR2 SMNVEV (reference sequence). The CDR3 loop reads CASRTGDTGELFF. As DNA, the CDR3 is TGTGCCAGCAGGACAGGGGACACCGGGGAGCTGTTTTTT.

The genes are TRBV6-4 and TRBJ2-3; D unresolved. This CDR3 contains 13 residues. Deletions cut 3 bases from V and 6 bases from J, with 10 bases between. From germline, CDR1 is MRHNA and CDR2 SNTAGT. CDR3 coding DNA: TGTGCCAGCAGTGAGCGCGCGTTGGATACGCAGTATTTT. This encodes CASSERALDTQYF.

The V and J genes are TRBV6-5 and TRBJ2-5; possible D gene TRBD2, 5 bases. V was clipped by 5 bases and J by 5 bases, with 18 bases between them. This CDR3 is 15 amino acids long. Germline loops: CDR1 MNHEY, CDR2 SVGAGI. CDR3 region: CASSPTQGLGETQYF. CDR3 nucleotides: TGTGCCAGCAGTCCCACACAAGGACTTGGGGAGACCCAGTACTTC.

This sequence joins TRBV7-2 and TRBJ1-1, with 8 bases lining up with TRBD1. The junction had 16 bases not matched to a gene; V was cut back by 5 bases and J by 5 bases. Germline loops: CDR1 SGHTA, CDR2 FQGNSA. The CDR3 has 17 amino acids. The CDR3: CASSRDVRQGRRTEAFF. The CDR3 bases are TGTGCCAGCAGCCGAGATGTTCGACAGGGGCGGAGGACTGAAGCTTTCTTT.

This clone is judged medium-sized (0.01 to 0.1%). This chain links TRBV4-2 with TRBJ1-4, with 9 bases identical to TRBD1. The CDR3 is 16 amino acids. CDR1 and CDR2 from the germline V gene are LGHNA and YNFKEQ. Losses at the gene ends were 3 bases for V and 7 bases for J; bases not matched to a gene: 9. CDR3 in DNA: TGTGCCAGCAGCCAGGATTCCGGGACAGGGAGTGAAAAACTGTTTTTT. This translates into CASSQDSGTGSEKLFF.

The count of this clone is one. The chain recombines TRBV7-9 with TRBJ1-2; maybe TRBD1 (5 bases). Trimming pared 5 bases from V and 4 bases from J, leaving 11 bases between. Germline CDR1 SEHNR, CDR2 FQNEAQ (reference sequence). The CDR3 sequence is 13 residues long. As DNA, the CDR3 is TGTGCCAGCAGCCGACAGCCTAGCTATGGCTACACCTTC. Its protein is CASSRQPSYGYTF.

The CDR3 region is CASSIARTGANVLTF. The CDR3 bases are TGTGCCAGTAGTATAGCCAGGACTGGGGCCAACGTCCTGACTTTC. The chain combines TRBV19 with TRBJ2-6; D ambiguous. Germline values: CDR1 LNHDA, CDR2 SQIVND (reference sequence). The ends were cut back, 1 base at V and 2 bases at J, with 6 bases in the middle. The CDR3 sequence is 15 residues long.